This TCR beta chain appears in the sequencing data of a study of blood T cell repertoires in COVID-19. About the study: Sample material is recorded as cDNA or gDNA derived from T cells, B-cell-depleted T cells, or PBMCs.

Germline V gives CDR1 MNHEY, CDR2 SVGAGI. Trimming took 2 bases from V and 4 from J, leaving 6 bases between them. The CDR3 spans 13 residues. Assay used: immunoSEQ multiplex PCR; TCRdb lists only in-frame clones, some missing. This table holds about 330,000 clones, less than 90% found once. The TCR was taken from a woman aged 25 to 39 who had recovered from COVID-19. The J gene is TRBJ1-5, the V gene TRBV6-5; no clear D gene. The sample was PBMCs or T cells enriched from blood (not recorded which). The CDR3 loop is CASSYVRNQPQHF. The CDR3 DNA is TGTGCCAGCAGTTACGTCAGGAATCAGCCCCAGCATTTT.